This T cell receptor (beta chain) was retrieved from a study of blood T cell repertoires in COVID-19. Study-wide context: Both acute and convalescent COVID-19 samples were obtained from the United States, Italy and Spain. In each case, the material was cDNA or gDNA derived from T cells, B-cell-depleted T cells, or PBMCs.

The CDR3 is made up of 13 amino acids. The V gene's germline CDR1 is SSHAT and CDR2 FNYEAQ (reference sequence). Data came from immunoSEQ multiplex PCR; TCRdb stores just in-frame clones and leaves some out. The table has approximately 85,000 clones, approximately 86% seen once. Regarding this clone: A read error may account for a junction end that differs from germline.

The clonotype comes from a woman at least 80 years old in a cohort sampled during active or convalescent COVID-19. The J gene is TRBJ1-5, the V gene TRBV7-7, with D hard to call. The sequenced sample consisted of peripheral blood. The CDR3 DNA follows: TGTGCTAGCAGCTTAGAATTCGGTCAGCCCCAGCATTTT. It codes for CASSLEFGQPQHF.